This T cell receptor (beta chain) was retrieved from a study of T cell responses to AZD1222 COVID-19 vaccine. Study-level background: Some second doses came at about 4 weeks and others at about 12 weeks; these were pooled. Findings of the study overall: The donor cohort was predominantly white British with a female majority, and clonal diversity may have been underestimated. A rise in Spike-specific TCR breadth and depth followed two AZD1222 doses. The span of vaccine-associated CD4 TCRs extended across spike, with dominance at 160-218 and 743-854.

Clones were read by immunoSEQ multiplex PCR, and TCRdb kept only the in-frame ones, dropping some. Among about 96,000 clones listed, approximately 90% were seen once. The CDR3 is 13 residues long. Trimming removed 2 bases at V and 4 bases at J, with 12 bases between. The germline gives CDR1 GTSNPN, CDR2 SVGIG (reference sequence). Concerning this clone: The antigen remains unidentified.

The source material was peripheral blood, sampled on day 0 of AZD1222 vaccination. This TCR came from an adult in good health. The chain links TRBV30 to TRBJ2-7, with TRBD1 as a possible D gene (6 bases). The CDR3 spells CAWSSLRGYEQYF. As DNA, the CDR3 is TGTGCCTGGAGTTCTTTAAGGGGGTACGAGCAGTACTTC.